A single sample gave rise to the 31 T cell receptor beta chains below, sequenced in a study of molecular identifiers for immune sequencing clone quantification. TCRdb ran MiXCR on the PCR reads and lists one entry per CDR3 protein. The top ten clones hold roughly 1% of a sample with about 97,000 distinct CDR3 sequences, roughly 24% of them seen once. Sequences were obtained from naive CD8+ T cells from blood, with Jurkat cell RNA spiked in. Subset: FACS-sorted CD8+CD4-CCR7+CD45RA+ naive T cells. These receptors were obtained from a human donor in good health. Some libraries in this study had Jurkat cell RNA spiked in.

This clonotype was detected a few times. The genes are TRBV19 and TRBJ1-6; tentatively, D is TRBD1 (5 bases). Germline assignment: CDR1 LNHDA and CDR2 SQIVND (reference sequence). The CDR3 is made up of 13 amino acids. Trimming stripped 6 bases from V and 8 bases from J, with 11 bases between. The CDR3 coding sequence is TGTGCCAGTAGGGTCCAGGGTGATTCACCCCTCCACTTT. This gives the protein CASRVQGDSPLHF.

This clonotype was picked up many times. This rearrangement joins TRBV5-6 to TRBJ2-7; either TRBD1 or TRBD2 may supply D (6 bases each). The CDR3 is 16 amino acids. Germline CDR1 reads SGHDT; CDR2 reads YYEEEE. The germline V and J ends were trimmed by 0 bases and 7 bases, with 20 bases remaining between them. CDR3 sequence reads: CASSLEQEGDYGEQYF. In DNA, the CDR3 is TGTGCCAGCAGCTTGGAACAGGAGGGGGATTACGGTGAGCAGTACTTC.

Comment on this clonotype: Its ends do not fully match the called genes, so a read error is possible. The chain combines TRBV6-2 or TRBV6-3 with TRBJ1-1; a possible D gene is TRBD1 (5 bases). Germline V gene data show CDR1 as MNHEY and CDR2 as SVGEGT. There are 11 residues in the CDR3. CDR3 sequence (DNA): TGTGCCAGCAGTTACGGGGGTGAAGATTTCTTT. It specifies CASSYGGEDFF.

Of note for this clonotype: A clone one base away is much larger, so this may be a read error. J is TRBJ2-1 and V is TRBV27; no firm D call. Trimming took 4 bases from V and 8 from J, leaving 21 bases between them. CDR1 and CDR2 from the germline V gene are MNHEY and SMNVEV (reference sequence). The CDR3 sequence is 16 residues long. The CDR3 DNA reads TGTGCCAGCAGTTCCATTGACTCTCCCGGGCCCCATGAGCAGTTCTTC. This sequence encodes CASSSIDSPGPHEQFF.

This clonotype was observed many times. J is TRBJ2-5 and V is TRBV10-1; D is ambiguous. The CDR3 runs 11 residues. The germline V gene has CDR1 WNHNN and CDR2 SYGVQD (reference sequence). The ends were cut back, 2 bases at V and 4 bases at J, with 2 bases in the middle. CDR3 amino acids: CASSERETQYF. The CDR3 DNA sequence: TGCGCCAGCAGTGAGCGAGAGACCCAGTACTTC.

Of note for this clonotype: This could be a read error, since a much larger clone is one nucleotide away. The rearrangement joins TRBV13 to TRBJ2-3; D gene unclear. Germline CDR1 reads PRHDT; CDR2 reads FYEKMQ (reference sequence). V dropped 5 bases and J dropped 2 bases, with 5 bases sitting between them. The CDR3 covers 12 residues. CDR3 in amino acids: CASSLLTDTQYF. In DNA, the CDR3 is TGTGCCAGCAGCCTCCTCACAGATACGCAGTATTTT.

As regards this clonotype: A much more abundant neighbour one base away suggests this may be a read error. The CDR3 protein is CASSPGLACDYEQYF. The CDR3 nucleotides read TGTGCCAGCAGCCCGGGACTAGCGTGCGACTACGAGCAGTACTTC. The chain recombines TRBV7-9 with TRBJ2-7, with 10 bases lining up with TRBD2. The ends lost 5 bases at V and 3 bases at J; junction bases unmatched: 7. The CDR3 has 15 residues. The germline V gene has CDR1 SEHNR and CDR2 FQNEAQ (reference sequence). The full variable domain, completed using reference TRBV7-9 and TRBJ2-7, is DTGVSQNPRHKITKRGQNVTFRCDPISEHNRLYWYRQTLGQGPEFLTYFQNEAQLEKSRLLSDRFSAERPKGSFSTLEIQRTEQGDSAMYLCASSPGLACDYEQYFGPGTRLTVT.

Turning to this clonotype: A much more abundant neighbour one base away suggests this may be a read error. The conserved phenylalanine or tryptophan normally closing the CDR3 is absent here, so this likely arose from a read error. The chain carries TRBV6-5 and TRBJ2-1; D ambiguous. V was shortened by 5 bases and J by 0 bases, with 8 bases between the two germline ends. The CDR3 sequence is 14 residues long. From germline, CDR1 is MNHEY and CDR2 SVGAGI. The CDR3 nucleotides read TGTGCCAGCAGTCCAAGTATCTCCTACAATGAGCAGTTCTCC. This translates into CASSPSISYNEQFS.

The DNA for the CDR3 is TGTGCCAGCAGTACGTCCCTTTCGATAGCGGGAGTTGAGCAGTACTTC. It specifies CASSTSLSIAGVEQYF. V gene TRBV6-2 or TRBV6-3 combines with J gene TRBJ2-7; 9 bases are a match to TRBD2. This CDR3 comprises 16 residues. J lost 7 bases, V lost 5 bases, and 15 bases had no gene match. Germline V gene sequence: CDR1 MNHEY, CDR2 SVGEGT.

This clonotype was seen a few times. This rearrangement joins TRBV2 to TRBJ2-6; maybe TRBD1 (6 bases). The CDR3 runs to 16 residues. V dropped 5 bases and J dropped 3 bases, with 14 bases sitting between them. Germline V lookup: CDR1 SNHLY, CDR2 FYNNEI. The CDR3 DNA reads TGTGCCAGCAGTATACGCAGGGGCGGTGGGGCCAACGTCCTGACTTTC. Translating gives CASSIRRGGGANVLTF.

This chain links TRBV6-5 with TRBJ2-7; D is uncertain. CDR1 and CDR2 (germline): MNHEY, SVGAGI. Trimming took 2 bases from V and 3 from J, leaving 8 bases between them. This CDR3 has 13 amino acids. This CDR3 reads CASSYGVGYEQYF. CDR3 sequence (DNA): TGTGCCAGCAGTTACGGCGTGGGCTACGAGCAGTACTTC.

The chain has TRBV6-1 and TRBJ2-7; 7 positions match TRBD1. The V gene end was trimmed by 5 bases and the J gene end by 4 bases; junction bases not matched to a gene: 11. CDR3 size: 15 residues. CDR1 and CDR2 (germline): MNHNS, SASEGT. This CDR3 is CASSSEGTEEYEQYF. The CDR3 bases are TGTGCCAGCAGTTCAGAAGGGACAGAAGAATACGAGCAGTACTTC.

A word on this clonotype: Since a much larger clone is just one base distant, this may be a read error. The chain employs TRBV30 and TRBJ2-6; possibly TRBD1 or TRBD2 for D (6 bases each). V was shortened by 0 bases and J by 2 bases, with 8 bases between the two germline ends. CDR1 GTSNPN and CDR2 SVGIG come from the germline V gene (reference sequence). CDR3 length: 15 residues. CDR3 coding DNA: TGTGCCTGGAGTGTAGGGGGGCCTGGGGCCAACGTCCTGACTTTC. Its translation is CAWSVGGPGANVLTF.

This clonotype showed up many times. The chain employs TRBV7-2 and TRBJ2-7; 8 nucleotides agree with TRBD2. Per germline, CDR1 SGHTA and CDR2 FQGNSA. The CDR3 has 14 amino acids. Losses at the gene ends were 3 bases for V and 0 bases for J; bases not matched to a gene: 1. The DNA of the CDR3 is TGTGCCAGCAGCTTTGGGACTAGCTCCTACGAGCAGTACTTC. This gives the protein CASSFGTSSYEQYF.

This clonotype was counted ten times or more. CDR3 bases: TGTGCCACCCTCCGGTGGAGGGGGGACGACGAGCAGTACTTC. Protein sequence: CATLRWRGDDEQYF. The chain links TRBV6-5 to TRBJ2-7, with D tentatively TRBD1 or TRBD2 (6 bases each). Germline V lookup: CDR1 MNHEY, CDR2 SVGAGI. Deletions cut 10 bases from V and 5 bases from J, with 21 bases between. This CDR3 has 14 residues.

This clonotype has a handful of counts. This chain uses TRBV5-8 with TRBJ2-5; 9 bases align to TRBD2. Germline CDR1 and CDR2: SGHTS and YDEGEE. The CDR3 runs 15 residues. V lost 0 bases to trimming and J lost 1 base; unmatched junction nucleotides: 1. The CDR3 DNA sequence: TGTGCCAGCAGCTTGGGGACTAGCGCCCAAGAGACCCAGTACTTC. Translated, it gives CASSLGTSAQETQYF.

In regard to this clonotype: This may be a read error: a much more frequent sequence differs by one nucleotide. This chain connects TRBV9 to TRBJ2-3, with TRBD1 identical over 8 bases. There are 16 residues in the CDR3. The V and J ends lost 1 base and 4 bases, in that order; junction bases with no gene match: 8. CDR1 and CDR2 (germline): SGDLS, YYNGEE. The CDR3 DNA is TGTGCCAGCAGCGTAAAGGCCAGGGGGCTCGCAGATACGCAGTATTTT. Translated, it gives CASSVKARGLADTQYF.

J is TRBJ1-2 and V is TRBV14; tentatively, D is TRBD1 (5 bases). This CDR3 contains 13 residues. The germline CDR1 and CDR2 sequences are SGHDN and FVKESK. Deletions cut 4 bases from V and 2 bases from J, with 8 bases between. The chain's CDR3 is CASSPDMNYGYTF. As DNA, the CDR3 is TGTGCCAGCAGCCCGGACATGAACTATGGCTACACCTTC.

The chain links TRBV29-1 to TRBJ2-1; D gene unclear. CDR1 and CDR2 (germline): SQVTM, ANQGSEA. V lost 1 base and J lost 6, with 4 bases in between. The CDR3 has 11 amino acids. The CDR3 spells CSVEAFNEQFF. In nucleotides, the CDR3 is TGCAGCGTTGAAGCTTTCAATGAGCAGTTCTTC.

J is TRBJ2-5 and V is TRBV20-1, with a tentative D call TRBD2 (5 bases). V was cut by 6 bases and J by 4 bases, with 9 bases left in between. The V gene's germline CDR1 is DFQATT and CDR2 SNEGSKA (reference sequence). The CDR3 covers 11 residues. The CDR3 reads CSAPGGETQYF. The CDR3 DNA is TGCAGTGCCCCCGGAGGAGAGACCCAGTACTTC.

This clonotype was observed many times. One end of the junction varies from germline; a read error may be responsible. CDR3 in amino acids: CASRPPGTGIQSSF. DNA for the CDR3: TGTGCCAGCAGACCCCCGGGGACAGGGATACAAAGCTCCTTC. V is TRBV28 and J is TRBJ2-7; TRBD1 matches 9 bases. CDR1 MDHEN and CDR2 SYDVKM come from the germline V gene. The CDR3 has 14 amino acids.

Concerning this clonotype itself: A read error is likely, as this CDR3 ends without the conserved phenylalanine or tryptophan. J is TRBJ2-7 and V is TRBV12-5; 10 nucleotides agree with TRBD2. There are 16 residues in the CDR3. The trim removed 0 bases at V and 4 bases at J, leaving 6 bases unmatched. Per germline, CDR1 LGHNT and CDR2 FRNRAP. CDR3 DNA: TGTGCTAGTGGTTTGGTATCAGCGGGGGGGCCATACGAGCAGTACCTC. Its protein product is CASGLVSAGGPYEQYL.

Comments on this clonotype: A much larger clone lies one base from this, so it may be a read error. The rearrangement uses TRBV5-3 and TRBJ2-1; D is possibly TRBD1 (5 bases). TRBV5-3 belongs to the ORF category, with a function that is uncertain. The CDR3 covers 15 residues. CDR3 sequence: CASSSDSLSYDEQFF. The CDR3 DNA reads TGTGCCAGCAGTTCCGACAGCCTGAGCTACGATGAGCAGTTCTTC.

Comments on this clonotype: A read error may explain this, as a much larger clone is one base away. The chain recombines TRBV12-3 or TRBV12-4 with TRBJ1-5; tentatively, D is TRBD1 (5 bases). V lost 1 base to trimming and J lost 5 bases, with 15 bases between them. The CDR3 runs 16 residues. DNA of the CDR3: TGTGCCAGCAGTTTAGTGCCCCGGGGCTCCGATCAGCCCCAGCATTTT. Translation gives CASSLVPRGSDQPQHF.

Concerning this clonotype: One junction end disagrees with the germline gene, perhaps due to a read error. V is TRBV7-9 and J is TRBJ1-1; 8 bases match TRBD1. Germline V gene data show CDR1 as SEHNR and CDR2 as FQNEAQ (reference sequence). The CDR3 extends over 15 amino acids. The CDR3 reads CASSLAQGAATGAFF. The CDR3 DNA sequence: TGTGCCAGCAGCTTAGCTCAGGGGGCGGCTACTGGAGCTTTCTTT.

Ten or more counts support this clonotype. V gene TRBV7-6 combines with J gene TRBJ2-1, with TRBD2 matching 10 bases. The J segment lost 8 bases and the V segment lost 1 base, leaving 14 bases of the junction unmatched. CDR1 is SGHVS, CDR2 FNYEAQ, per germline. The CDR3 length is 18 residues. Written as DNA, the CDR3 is TGTGCCAGCAGCTTAGATCATCCTAGCGGGAGCGAAGGGGATGAGCAGTTCTTC. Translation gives CASSLDHPSGSEGDEQFF.

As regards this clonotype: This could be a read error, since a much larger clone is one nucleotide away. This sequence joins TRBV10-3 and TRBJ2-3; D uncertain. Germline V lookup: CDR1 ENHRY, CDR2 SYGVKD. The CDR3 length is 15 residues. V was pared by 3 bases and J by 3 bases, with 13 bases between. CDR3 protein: CAISDRMVGTDTQYF. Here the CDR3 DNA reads TGTGCCATCAGTGACAGGATGGTGGGTACAGATACGCAGTATTTT.

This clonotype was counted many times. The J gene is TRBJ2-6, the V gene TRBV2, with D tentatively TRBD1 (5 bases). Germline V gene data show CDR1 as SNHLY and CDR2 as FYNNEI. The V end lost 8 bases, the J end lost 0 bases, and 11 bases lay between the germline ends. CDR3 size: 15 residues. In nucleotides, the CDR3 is TGTGCCAGCGGTTACAGGACCTCTGGGGCCAACGTCCTGACTTTC. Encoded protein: CASGYRTSGANVLTF. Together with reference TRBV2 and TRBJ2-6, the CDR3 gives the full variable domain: EPEVTQTPSHQVTQMGQEVILRCVPISNHLYFYWYRQILGQKVEFLVSFYNNEISEKSEIFDDQFSVERPDGSNFTLKIRSTKLEDSAMYFCASGYRTSGANVLTFGAGSRLTVL.

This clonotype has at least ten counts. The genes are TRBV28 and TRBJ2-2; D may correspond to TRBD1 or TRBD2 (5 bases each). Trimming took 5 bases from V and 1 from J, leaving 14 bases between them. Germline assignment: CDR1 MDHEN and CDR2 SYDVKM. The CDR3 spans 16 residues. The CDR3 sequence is CASSLYGTLNTGELFF. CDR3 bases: TGTGCCAGCAGTCTTTACGGGACGCTGAACACCGGGGAGCTGTTTTTT. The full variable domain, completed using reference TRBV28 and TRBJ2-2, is DVKVTQSSRYLVKRTGEKVFLECVQDMDHENMFWYRQDPGLGLRLIYFSYDVKMKEKGDIPEGYSVSREKKERFSLILESASTNQTSMYLCASSLYGTLNTGELFFGEGSRLTVL.

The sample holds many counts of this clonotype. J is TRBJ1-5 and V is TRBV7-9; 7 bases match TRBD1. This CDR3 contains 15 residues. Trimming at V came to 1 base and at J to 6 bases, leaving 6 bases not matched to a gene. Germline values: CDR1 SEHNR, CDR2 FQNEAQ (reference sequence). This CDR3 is CASSLDDRVGQPQHF. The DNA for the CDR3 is TGTGCCAGCAGCTTAGATGACAGGGTAGGTCAGCCCCAGCATTTT.

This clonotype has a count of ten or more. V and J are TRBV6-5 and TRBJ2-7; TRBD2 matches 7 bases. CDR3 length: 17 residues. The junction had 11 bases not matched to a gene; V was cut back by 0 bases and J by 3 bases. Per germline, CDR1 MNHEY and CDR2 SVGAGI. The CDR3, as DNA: TGTGCCAGCAGTTACTCGATATCGCGGGAGAAGGACTACGAGCAGTACTTC. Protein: CASSYSISREKDYEQYF.